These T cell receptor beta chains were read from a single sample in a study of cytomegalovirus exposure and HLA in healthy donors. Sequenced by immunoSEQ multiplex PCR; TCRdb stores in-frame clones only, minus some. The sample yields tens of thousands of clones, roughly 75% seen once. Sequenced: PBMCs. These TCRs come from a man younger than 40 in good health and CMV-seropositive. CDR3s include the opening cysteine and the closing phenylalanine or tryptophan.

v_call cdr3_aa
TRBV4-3 CASTPIVLTF
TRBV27 CASKQGQGTGELFF
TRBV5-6 CASSRDTQGTQYF
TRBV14 CASSPTSTAEQFF
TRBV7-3 CASSFGPGEPQHF
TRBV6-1 CASIDRGPGAFF
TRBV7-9 CASSDRRRPYRF
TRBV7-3 CASSLSSGNTEAFF
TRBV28 CASSRSTATPLHF
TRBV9 CASSADRERDIQYF
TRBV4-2 CASSQPPQGEKLFF
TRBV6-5 CASSSTRDRGLSLHF
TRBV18 CASSFLTGSETQYF
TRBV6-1 CASSERSGTAYQPQHF
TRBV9 CASSVLTAEVAEAFF
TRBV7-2 CASSPRQLSNQPQHF
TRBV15 CATSSPGQGPSYEQYF
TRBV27 CASGLGGAYEQYF
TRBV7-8 CASGQGDTGELFF
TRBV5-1 CASRGQGTDTQYF
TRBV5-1 CASSLEGGMSYGYTF
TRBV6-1 CASTEPPTDTQYF
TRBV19 CASSPATLYYEQYF
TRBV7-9 CASSLDRGPYEQYF
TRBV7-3 CASSPAAGYGYTF
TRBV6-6 CASSSLAGSIYNEQFF
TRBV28 CASSLSGVGNTIYF
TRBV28 CASIQGARDQPQHF
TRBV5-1 CASSSGDQGYGYTF
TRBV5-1 CASSLDGGAYTEAFF
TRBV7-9 CASSLKSGVPDTQYF
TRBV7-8 CASSLARRAFF
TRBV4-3 CASSQALSGSFREQYF
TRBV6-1 CASSTGRETQYF
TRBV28 CASSSGGGRDGYTF
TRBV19 CASSGTGGLLSYEQYF
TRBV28 CASSRSYEQYF
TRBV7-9 CASSAPLTGLYEKLFF
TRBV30 CAWSAVGNTIYF
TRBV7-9 CASSLANLNTEAFF
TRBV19 CASSIVRDEGASNQPQHF
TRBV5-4 CASSLVGTGTGYTF
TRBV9 CASSPAGGHQPQHF
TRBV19 CASSIGRDTEAFF
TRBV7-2 CASRYGLAGDTDTQYF
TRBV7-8 CASSPRPQGRVEKLFF
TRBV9 CASSGTGMGNSPLHF
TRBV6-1 CASTPTGYNTEAFF
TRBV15 CAASRDANRERSTF
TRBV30 CAWSVIFASTVSYEQYF
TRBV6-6 CASSPRTGGNSPLHF
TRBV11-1 CASSLAGHSYEQYF
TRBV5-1 CASSSTSGGVGETQYF
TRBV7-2 CASSPGQGSNQPQHF
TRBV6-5 CASSYTISGPDGYTF
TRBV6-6 CASGLGGIVGAFF
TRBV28 CASTAQGGYTF
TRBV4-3 CASSQGPGVSSGNTIYF
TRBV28 CASSLGGPTGNTIYF
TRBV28 CASSLVVAGPVTF